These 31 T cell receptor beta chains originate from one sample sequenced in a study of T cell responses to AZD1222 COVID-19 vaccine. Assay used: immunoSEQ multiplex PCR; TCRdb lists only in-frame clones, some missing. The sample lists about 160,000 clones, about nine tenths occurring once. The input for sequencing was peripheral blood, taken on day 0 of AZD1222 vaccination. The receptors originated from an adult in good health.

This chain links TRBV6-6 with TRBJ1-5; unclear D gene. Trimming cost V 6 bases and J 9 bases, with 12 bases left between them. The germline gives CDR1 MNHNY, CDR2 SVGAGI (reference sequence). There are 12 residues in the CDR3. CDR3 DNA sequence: TGTGCCAGCAGCCAGACTGCGAGGCCCCAGCATTTT. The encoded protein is CASSQTARPQHF.

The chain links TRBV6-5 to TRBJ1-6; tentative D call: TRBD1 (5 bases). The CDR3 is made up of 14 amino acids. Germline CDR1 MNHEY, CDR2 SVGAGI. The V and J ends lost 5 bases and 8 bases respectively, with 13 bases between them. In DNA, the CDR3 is TGTGCCAGCAGTCACCAGGGAAAAGATTCACCCCTCCACTTT. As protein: CASSHQGKDSPLHF.

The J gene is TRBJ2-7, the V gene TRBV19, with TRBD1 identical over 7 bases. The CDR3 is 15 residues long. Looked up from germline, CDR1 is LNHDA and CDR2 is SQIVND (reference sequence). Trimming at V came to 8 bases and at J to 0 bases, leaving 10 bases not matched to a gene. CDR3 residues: CASAALGTASYEQYF. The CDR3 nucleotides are TGTGCCAGTGCCGCCCTCGGGACAGCCTCCTACGAGCAGTACTTC.

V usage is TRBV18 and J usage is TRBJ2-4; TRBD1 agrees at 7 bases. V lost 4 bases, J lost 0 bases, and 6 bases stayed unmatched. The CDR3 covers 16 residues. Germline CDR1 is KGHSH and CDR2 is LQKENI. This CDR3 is CASSHRQGKAKNIQYF. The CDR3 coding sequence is TGTGCCAGCTCACACCGACAGGGTAAAGCCAAAAACATTCAGTACTTC.

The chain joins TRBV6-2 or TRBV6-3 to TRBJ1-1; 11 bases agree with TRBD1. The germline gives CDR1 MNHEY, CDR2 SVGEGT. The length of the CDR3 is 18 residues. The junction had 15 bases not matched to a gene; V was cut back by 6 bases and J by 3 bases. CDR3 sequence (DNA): TGTGCCAGCAGCCCAGTCTATCGGACAGGGGGCTTTGACACTGAAGCTTTCTTT. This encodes CASSPVYRTGGFDTEAFF.

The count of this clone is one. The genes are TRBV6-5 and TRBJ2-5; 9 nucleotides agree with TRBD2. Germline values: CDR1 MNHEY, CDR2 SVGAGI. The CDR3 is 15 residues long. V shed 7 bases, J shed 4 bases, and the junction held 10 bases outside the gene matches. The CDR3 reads CASKVEGGGAETQYF. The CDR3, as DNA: TGTGCCAGCAAAGTTGAAGGCGGGGGGGCAGAGACCCAGTACTTC.

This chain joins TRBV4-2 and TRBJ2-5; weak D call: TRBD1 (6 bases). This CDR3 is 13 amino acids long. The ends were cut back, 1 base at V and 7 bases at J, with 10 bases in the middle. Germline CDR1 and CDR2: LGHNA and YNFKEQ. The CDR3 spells CASSQATGVTQYF. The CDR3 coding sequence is TGTGCCAGCAGCCAAGCGACAGGCGTGACCCAGTACTTC.

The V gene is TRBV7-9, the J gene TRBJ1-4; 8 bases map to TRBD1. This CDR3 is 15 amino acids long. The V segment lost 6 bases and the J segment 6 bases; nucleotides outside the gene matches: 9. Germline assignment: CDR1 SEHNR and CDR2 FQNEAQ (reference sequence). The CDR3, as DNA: TGTGCCAGCAGACTGACCGGGACAGGAGATGAAAAACTGTTTTTT. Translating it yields CASRLTGTGDEKLFF.

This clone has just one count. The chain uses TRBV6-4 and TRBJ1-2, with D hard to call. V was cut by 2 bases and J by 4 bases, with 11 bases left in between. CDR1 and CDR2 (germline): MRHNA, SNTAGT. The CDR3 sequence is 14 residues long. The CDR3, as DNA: TGTGCCAGCAGTGACGGGGAAGACATCTATGGCTACACCTTC. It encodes CASSDGEDIYGYTF.

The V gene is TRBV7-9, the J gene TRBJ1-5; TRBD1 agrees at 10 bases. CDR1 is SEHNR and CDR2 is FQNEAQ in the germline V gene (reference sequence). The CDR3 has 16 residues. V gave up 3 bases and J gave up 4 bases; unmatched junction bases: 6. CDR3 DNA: TGTGCCAGCAGCTTGTCCGGGACAGGGGTGAATCAGCCCCAGCATTTT. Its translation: CASSLSGTGVNQPQHF. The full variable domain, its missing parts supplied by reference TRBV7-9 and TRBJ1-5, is DTGVSQNPRHKITKRGQNVTFRCDPISEHNRLYWYRQTLGQGPEFLTYFQNEAQLEKSRLLSDRFSAERPKGSFSTLEIQRTEQGDSAMYLCASSLSGTGVNQPQHFGDGTRLSIL.

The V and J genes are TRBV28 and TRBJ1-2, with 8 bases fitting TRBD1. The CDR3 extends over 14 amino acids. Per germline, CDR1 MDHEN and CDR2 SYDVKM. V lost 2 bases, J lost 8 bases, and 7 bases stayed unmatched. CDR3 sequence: CASSLRQGARGYTF. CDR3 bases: TGTGCCAGCAGTTTACGCCAGGGGGCACGAGGCTACACCTTC.

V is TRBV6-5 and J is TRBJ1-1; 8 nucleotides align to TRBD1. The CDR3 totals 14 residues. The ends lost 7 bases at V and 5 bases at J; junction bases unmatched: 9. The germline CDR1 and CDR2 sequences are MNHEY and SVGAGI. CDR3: CASTFRDRTTEAFF. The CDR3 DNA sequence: TGTGCCAGCACCTTCCGGGACAGGACGACTGAAGCTTTCTTT.

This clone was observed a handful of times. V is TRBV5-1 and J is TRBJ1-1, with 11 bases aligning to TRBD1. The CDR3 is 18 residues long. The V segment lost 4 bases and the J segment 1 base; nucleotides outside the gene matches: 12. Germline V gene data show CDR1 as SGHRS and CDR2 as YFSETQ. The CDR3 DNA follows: TGCGCCAGCAGCCACACGGTGTGGACAGGGGGCACGAACACTGAAGCTTTCTTT. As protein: CASSHTVWTGGTNTEAFF.

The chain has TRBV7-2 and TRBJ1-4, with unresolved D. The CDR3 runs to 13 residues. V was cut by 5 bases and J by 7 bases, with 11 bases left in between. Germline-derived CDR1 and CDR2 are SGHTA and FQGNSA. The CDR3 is CASSPGRFEKLFF. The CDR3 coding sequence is TGTGCCAGCAGCCCCGGGCGGTTTGAAAAACTGTTTTTT.

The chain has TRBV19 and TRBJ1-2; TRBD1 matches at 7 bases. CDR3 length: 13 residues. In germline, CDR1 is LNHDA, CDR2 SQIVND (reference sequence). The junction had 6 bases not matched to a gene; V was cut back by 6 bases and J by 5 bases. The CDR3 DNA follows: TGTGCCAGTAGCCGGGACAGCCTATATGGCTACACCTTC. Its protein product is CASSRDSLYGYTF.

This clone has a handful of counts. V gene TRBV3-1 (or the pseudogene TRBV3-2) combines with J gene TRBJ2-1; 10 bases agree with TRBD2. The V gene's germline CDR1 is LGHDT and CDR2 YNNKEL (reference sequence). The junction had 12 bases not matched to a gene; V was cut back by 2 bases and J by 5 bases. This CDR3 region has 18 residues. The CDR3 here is CASSQLIYTSGADNEQFF. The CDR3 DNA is TGTGCCAGCAGCCAACTGATCTACACTAGCGGGGCGGACAATGAGCAGTTCTTC.

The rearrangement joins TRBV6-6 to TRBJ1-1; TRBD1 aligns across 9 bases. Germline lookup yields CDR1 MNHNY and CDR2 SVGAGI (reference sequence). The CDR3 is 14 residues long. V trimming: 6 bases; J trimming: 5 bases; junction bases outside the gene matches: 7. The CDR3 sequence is CASRRTGAGTEAFF. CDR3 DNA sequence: TGTGCCAGCAGAAGGACAGGGGCCGGGACTGAAGCTTTCTTT.

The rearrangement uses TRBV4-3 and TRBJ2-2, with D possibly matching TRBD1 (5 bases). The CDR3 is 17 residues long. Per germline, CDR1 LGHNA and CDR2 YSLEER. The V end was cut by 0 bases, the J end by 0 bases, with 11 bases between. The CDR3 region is CASSQDPPGPNTGELFF. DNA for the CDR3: TGCGCCAGCAGCCAAGACCCGCCAGGGCCGAACACCGGGGAGCTGTTTTTT.

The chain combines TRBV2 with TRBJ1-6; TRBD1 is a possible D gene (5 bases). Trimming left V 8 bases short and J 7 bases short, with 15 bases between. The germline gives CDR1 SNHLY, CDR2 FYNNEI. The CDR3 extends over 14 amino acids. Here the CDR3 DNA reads TGTGCCAGCTCCGGGACGCTAGAGAATTCACCCCTCCACTTT. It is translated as CASSGTLENSPLHF.

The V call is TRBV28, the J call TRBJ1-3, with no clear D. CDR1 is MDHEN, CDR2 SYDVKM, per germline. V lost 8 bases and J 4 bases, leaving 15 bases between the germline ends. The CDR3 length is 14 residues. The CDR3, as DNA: TGTGCCAGCGGAGGCCGTGGGAGGGGAAACACCATATATTTT. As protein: CASGGRGRGNTIYF. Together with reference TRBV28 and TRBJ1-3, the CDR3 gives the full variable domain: DVKVTQSSRYLVKRTGEKVFLECVQDMDHENMFWYRQDPGLGLRLIYFSYDVKMKEKGDIPEGYSVSREKKERFSLILESASTNQTSMYLCASGGRGRGNTIYFGEGSWLTVV.

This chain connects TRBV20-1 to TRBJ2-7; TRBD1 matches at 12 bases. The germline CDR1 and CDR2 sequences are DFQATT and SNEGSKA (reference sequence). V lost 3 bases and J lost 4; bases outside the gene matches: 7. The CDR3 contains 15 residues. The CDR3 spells CSASSGQGARYEQYF. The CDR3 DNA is TGCAGTGCTAGTTCGGGACAGGGGGCCAGGTACGAGCAGTACTTC.

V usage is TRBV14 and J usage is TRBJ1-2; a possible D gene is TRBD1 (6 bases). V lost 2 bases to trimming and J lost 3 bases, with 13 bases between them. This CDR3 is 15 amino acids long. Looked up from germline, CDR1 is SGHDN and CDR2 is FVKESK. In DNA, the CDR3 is TGTGCCAGCAGCCAAACACGTCGGACAGACTATGGCTACACCTTC. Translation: CASSQTRRTDYGYTF.

The CDR3 DNA sequence: TGTGCCAGCAGCCTATGGACAGGGGGTGGCCACGAGCAGTACTTC. Protein: CASSLWTGGGHEQYF. The V gene is TRBV6-5, the J gene TRBJ2-7, with 10 bases that match TRBD1. J lost 5 bases, V lost 6 bases, and 10 bases had no gene match. The CDR3 extends over 15 amino acids. The germline V gene has CDR1 MNHEY and CDR2 SVGAGI.

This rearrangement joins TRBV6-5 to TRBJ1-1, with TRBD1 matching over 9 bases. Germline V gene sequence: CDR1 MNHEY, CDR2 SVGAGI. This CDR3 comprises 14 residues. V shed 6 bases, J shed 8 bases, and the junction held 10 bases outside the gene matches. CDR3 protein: CASRSRDRDFEAFF. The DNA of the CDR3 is TGTGCCAGCAGGTCCCGGGACAGGGACTTCGAAGCTTTCTTT.

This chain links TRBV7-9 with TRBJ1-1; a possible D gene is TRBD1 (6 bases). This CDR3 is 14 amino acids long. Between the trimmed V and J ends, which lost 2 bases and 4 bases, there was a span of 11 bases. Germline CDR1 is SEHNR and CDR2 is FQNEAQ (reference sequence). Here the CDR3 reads CASSLTGSGTEAFF. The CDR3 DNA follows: TGTGCCAGCAGCTTAACAGGGAGCGGCACTGAAGCTTTCTTT. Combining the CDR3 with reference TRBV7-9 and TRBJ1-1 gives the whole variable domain DTGVSQNPRHKITKRGQNVTFRCDPISEHNRLYWYRQTLGQGPEFLTYFQNEAQLEKSRLLSDRFSAERPKGSFSTLEIQRTEQGDSAMYLCASSLTGSGTEAFFGQGTRLTVV.

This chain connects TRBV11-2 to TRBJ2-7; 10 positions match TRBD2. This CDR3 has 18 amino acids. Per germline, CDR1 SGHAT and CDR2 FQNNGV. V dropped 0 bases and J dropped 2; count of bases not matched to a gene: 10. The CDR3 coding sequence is TGTGCCAGCAGCTTAGAATTAGCGGGGGGAATGAGGGCCTACGAGCAGTACTTC. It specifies CASSLELAGGMRAYEQYF.

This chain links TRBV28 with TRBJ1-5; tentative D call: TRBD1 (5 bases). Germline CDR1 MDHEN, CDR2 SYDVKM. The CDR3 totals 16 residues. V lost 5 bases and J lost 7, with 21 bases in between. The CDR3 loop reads CASSPPTGNNRQPQHF. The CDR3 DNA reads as TGTGCCAGCAGTCCCCCCACAGGAAATAACAGGCAGCCCCAGCATTTT. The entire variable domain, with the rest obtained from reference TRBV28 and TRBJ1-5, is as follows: DVKVTQSSRYLVKRTGEKVFLECVQDMDHENMFWYRQDPGLGLRLIYFSYDVKMKEKGDIPEGYSVSREKKERFSLILESASTNQTSMYLCASSPPTGNNRQPQHFGDGTRLSIL.

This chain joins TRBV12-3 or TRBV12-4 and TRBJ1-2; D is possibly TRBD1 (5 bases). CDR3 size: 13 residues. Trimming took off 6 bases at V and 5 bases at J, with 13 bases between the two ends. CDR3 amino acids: CASSSTDDYGYTF. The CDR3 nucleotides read TGTGCCAGCAGCTCGACAGACGATTATGGCTACACCTTC.

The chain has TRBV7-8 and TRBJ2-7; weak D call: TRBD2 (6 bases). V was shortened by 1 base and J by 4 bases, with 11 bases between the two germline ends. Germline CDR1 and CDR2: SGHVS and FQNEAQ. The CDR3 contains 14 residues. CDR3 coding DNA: TGTGCCAGCAGCTTAGGCGGGGTGGAATACGAGCAGTACTTC. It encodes CASSLGGVEYEQYF. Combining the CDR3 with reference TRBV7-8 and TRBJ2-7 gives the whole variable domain GAGVSQSPRYKVAKRGQDVALRCDPISGHVSLFWYQQALGQGPEFLTYFQNEAQLDKSGLPSDRFFAERPEGSVSTLKIQRTQQEDSAVYLCASSLGGVEYEQYFGPGTRLTVT.

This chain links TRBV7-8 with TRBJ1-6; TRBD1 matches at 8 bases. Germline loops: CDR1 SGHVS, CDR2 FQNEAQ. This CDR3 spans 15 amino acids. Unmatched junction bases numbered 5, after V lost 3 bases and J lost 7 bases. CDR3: CASSLGQAVNSPLHF. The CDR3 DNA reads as TGTGCCAGCAGCTTGGGACAGGCCGTAAATTCACCCCTCCACTTT.

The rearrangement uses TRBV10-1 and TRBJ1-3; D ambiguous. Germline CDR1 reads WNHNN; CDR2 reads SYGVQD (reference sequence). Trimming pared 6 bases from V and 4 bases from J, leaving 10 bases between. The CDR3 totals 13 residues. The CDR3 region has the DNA TGCGCCAGCAGCCAAGTTGAAGGAAACACCATATATTTT. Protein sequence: CASSQVEGNTIYF.